This entry lists 20 T cell receptor beta chains sequenced from one sample in a study of glioma-infiltrating T cells after dendritic cell vaccination. Time point reported: after dendritic cell vaccination, including at tumor progression/relapse. The assay was immunoSEQ multiplex PCR, and TCRdb's table has in-frame clones only and misses some. The profile shows over 75,000 clones, about 81% of them singletons. Sequenced here: blood, sampled after dendritic cell vaccination. All receptors derive from a human donor with glioblastoma.

Only a few counts were recorded for this clone. The chain uses TRBV30 and TRBJ2-3; 8 bases fit TRBD1. The CDR3 spans 15 residues. Germline V gene data show CDR1 as GTSNPN and CDR2 as SVGIG (reference sequence). V shed 5 bases and J 2 bases; nucleotides not matched to a gene: 9. CDR3 sequence (DNA): TGTGCCTGGGATGCCGGGACAGGCTACACAGATACGCAGTATTTT. Protein sequence: CAWDAGTGYTDTQYF.

In the case of this clone: At one end the junction does not follow the germline gene, possibly because of a read error. The chain combines TRBV7-2 with TRBJ1-2, with D maybe TRBD1 (6 bases). CDR3 length equals 14 residues. CDR1 is SGHTA and CDR2 is FQGNSA in the germline V gene. CDR3 residues: CASSLARGASGYTF. Here the CDR3 DNA reads TGTGCCAGCAGCCTAGCTCGGGGGGCGTCTGGCTACACCTTC.

The V and J genes are TRBV4-1 and TRBJ2-3; TRBD1 is a possible D gene (8 bases). Germline V gives CDR1 MGHRA, CDR2 YSYEKL. Trimming took off 5 bases at V and 4 bases at J, with 31 bases between the two ends. The CDR3 is 20 amino acids. For the CDR3, the DNA is TGCGCCAGCAGCTTACGCGGGACAGGCTATCCAGGGGGGGTCCCAGATACGCAGTATTTT. It yields the protein CASSLRGTGYPGGVPDTQYF.

With regard to this clone: The junction and the germline gene differ at one end; a read error may be behind it. The chain joins TRBV11-2 to TRBJ1-2; 7 positions match TRBD1. This CDR3 region has 13 residues. Germline V lookup: CDR1 SGHAT, CDR2 FQNNGV. In nucleotides, the CDR3 is TGTGCCAGCAGCCTAGACGGACAGGTTGGCTACACCTTC. It is translated as CASSLDGQVGYTF. Full variable domain (remainder filled in from reference TRBV11-2 and TRBJ1-2): EAGVAQSPRYKIIEKRQSVAFWCNPISGHATLYWYQQILGQGPKLLIQFQNNGVVDDSQLPKDRFSAERLKGVDSTLKIQPAKLEDSAVYLCASSLDGQVGYTFGSGTRLTVV.

The chain is built from TRBV19 and TRBJ1-5; weak D call: TRBD1 (5 bases). This CDR3 is 19 amino acids long. Germline CDR1 reads LNHDA; CDR2 reads SQIVND (reference sequence). Trimming took 0 bases from V and 2 from J, leaving 20 bases between them. The CDR3 here is CASSIDQSTVKGGNQPQHF. CDR3 coding DNA: TGTGCCAGTAGTATAGATCAGTCCACAGTCAAAGGGGGCAATCAGCCCCAGCATTTT.

CDR3 nucleotide sequence: TGTGCCAGCAGTGAAAGTCAGGGGGGTGCCGAGCAGTACTTC. It yields the protein CASSESQGGAEQYF. The J gene is TRBJ2-7, the V gene TRBV2; maybe TRBD1 (7 bases). The germline V gene encodes CDR1 SNHLY and CDR2 FYNNEI. CDR3 length: 14 residues. Trimming took 2 bases from V and 6 from J, leaving 14 bases between them.

V is TRBV2 and J is TRBJ2-6; 7 positions match TRBD2. The CDR3 contains 19 residues. With 9 bases clipped from V and 0 bases from J, the junction kept 17 bases outside the gene matches. Germline CDR1 reads SNHLY; CDR2 reads FYNNEI. CDR3 DNA sequence: TGTGCCAGAGCAAGGAGGGAGGGGCGAACCCTCTCTGGGGCCAACGTCCTGACTTTC. Residues: CARARREGRTLSGANVLTF.

This clone was observed a few times. J is TRBJ1-2 and V is TRBV7-2; 7 bases map to TRBD1. Germline V lookup: CDR1 SGHTA, CDR2 FQGNSA. With V trimmed by 5 bases and J by 7 bases, 4 bases remained unmatched. The CDR3 is made up of 12 amino acids. Here the CDR3 reads CASSPDRAGYTF. The DNA for the CDR3 is TGTGCCAGCAGCCCCGACAGGGCTGGCTACACCTTC.

This chain uses TRBV10-2 with TRBJ1-3, with unresolved D. The length of the CDR3 is 13 residues. Trimming removed 2 bases from V and 5 bases from J, with 7 bases in between. Germline CDR1 reads WSHSY; CDR2 reads SAAADI. The CDR3, as DNA: TGCGCCAGCAGTGAGACACAGAGAAACACCATATATTTT. Translation: CASSETQRNTIYF.

This clone was observed a handful of times. The rearrangement joins TRBV6-1 to TRBJ1-5; D ambiguous. Trimming took off 4 bases at V and 1 base at J, with 14 bases between the two ends. This CDR3 comprises 16 residues. CDR1 and CDR2 (germline): MNHNS, SASEGT. The CDR3 region has the DNA TGTGCCAGCAGTGCTAGCCCACTGGGGAGCAATCAGCCCCAGCATTTT. This encodes CASSASPLGSNQPQHF.

The chain employs TRBV4-1 and TRBJ2-7; the D is unclear. The V and J ends lost 1 base and 0 bases respectively, with 7 bases between them. The CDR3 consists of 14 residues. Germline V gene data show CDR1 as MGHRA and CDR2 as YSYEKL. CDR3 residues: CASSQVQSSYEQYF. The CDR3 region has the DNA TGCGCCAGCAGCCAAGTACAGAGCTCCTACGAGCAGTACTTC.

The table lists this clone with a count of one. The chain employs TRBV5-1 and TRBJ2-5, with D possibly being TRBD1 (6 bases). The V gene lost 0 bases and the J gene lost 2 bases, with 11 bases spanning the gap. Germline CDR1 is SGHRS and CDR2 is YFSETQ. There are 15 residues in the CDR3. The CDR3 nucleotides read TGCGCCAGCAGCTTGGGGGGGCTGGGTCAAGAGACCCAGTACTTC. It specifies CASSLGGLGQETQYF. Complete variable domain (other parts from reference TRBV5-1 and TRBJ2-5): KAGVTQTPRYLIKTRGQQVTLSCSPISGHRSVSWYQQTPGQGLQFLFEYFSETQRNKGNFPGRFSGRQFSNSRSEMNVSTLELGDSALYLCASSLGGLGQETQYFGPGTRLLVL.

This chain uses TRBV5-1 with TRBJ1-6, with unresolved D. V was shortened by 0 bases and J by 6 bases, with 7 bases between the two germline ends. Germline CDR1 is SGHRS and CDR2 is YFSETQ. The CDR3 totals 14 residues. The chain's CDR3 is CASSLESLNSPLHF. The CDR3, as DNA: TGCGCCAGCAGCTTGGAGTCACTTAATTCACCCCTCCACTTT. Based on the CDR3 plus reference TRBV5-1 and TRBJ1-6, the full variable domain is KAGVTQTPRYLIKTRGQQVTLSCSPISGHRSVSWYQQTPGQGLQFLFEYFSETQRNKGNFPGRFSGRQFSNSRSEMNVSTLELGDSALYLCASSLESLNSPLHFGNGTRLTVT.

Here the CDR3 DNA reads TGCGCCAGCAGCATATCTCAGGGAAGGCAAGAGACCCAGTACTTC. Amino acid sequence: CASSISQGRQETQYF. The V call is TRBV23-1, the J call TRBJ2-5; tentative D call: TRBD1 (5 bases). TRBV23-1 is an ORF; its function is uncertain. Trimming shortened V by 6 bases and J by 2 bases, and 16 bases separated the two germline ends. This CDR3 has 15 residues.

The genes are TRBV4-2 and TRBJ2-1; 12 nucleotides align to TRBD2. The trim removed 0 bases at V and 10 bases at J, leaving 7 bases unmatched. Germline CDR1 reads LGHNA; CDR2 reads YNFKEQ. The CDR3 is 16 residues long. The DNA of the CDR3 is TGTGCCAGCAGCCAAGATCTGACTAGCGGGAGCATCGAGCAGTTCTTC. It encodes CASSQDLTSGSIEQFF.

The V call is TRBV19, the J call TRBJ1-5; a weak D match, TRBD1 (5 bases). V lost 4 bases to trimming and J lost 5 bases, with 15 bases between them. CDR3 length equals 15 residues. CDR1 and CDR2 (germline): LNHDA, SQIVND (reference sequence). For the CDR3, the DNA is TGTGCCAGTAGTACGAGACAGCGAAGGGATCAGCCCCAGCATTTT. This codes for CASSTRQRRDQPQHF.

The V gene is TRBV6-1, the J gene TRBJ2-7, with D possibly being TRBD1 (5 bases). This CDR3 has 14 residues. V gave up 9 bases and J gave up 7 bases, with 22 bases separating them. The germline V gene has CDR1 MNHNS and CDR2 SASEGT. The CDR3 spells CASEDSQLYGEQYV. The CDR3 DNA sequence: TGTGCCAGTGAAGACAGCCAACTATATGGAGAGCAGTACGTC.

This clone was counted once. The rearrangement uses TRBV30 and TRBJ2-1; 8 bases map to TRBD2. Unmatched junction bases numbered 6, after V lost 2 bases and J lost 6 bases. The CDR3 sequence is 14 residues long. Germline-derived CDR1 and CDR2 are GTSNPN and SVGIG (reference sequence). CDR3 protein: CAWSSGRLSNEQFF. CDR3 DNA sequence: TGTGCCTGGAGTAGCGGGAGATTGAGCAATGAGCAGTTCTTC.

V usage is TRBV7-9 and J usage is TRBJ1-1, with no clear D. CDR3 length: 12 amino acids. Germline CDR1 and CDR2: SEHNR and FQNEAQ (reference sequence). The ends were cut back, 4 bases at V and 1 base at J, with 4 bases in the middle. CDR3 bases: TGTGCCAGCAGCTACAGGAACACTGAAGCTTTCTTT. Its translation is CASSYRNTEAFF.

The rearrangement links TRBV2 to TRBJ2-3; 8 bases align to TRBD2. Germline trimming cut 6 bases from V and 3 bases from J; bases unmatched to any gene: 8. Germline CDR1 and CDR2: SNHLY and FYNNEI. The CDR3 totals 15 residues. The CDR3 DNA reads TGTGCCAGCAGACCTATGGGACTAGAAACAGATACGCAGTATTTT. The encoded protein is CASRPMGLETDTQYF.